This entry features one T cell receptor (beta chain) sequence. This sample is part of a study of blood T cell repertoires in COVID-19. At the level of the study: The analysed material was cDNA or gDNA that came from T cells, B-cell-depleted T cells, or PBMCs.

In the original workflow: Estimation of nucleated cell counts was performed using reference gene primer amplification. The method was immunoSEQ multiplex PCR; TCRdb's version includes in-frame clones alone and lacks a portion of them. V, J and clone size derive from that table, while D and trimming were established from the DNA sequence. The sample includes fewer than 500,000 clones, approximately 90% of them seen just once. CDR3 length: 16 residues. Germline CDR1 reads SEHNR; CDR2 reads FQNEAQ (reference sequence). V was cut by 1 base and J by 7 bases, with 16 bases left in between. This TCR came from a woman in her 30s with acute or convalescent COVID-19. J is TRBJ1-4 and V is TRBV7-9, with TRBD1 as a possible D gene (6 bases). The sample comprised peripheral blood. In nucleotides, the CDR3 is TGTGCCAGCAGCTTAGAAGGCGCAGGGGCGGCTGAAAAACTGTTTTTT. It codes for CASSLEGAGAAEKLFF.